The 11 T cell receptor beta chains given below trace back to one sample, sequenced in a study of immune evolution from preneoplasia to lung adenocarcinoma. Produced via immunoSEQ multiplex PCR; TCRdb's table is partial and in-frame only. The sample includes 9,500 to 15,000 clones, more than 75% of them seen just once. What was sequenced was FFPE tissue from an adenomatous hyperplasia lung lesion. Subset specified: atypical adenomatous hyperplasia (AAH), lung preneoplasia. The receptor set was obtained from a person aged 50-75 years with lung adenocarcinoma.

The chain is built from TRBV6-1 and TRBJ2-3; 9 positions match TRBD2. The CDR3 contains 16 residues. Germline loops: CDR1 MNHNS, CDR2 SASEGT. With 1 base clipped from V and 3 bases from J, the junction kept 5 bases outside the gene matches. Here the CDR3 reads CASSEVGTSSTDTQYF. The CDR3 region has the DNA TGTGCCAGCAGTGAAGTGGGGACTAGCTCTACAGATACGCAGTATTTT.

This clone was observed a single time. The chain links TRBV6-5 to TRBJ2-7, with 11 bases fitting TRBD2. From germline, CDR1 is MNHEY and CDR2 SVGAGI. CDR3 length: 16 residues. Trimming at V came to 2 bases and at J to 2 bases, leaving 5 bases not matched to a gene. The CDR3 reads CASSYQGTSGPYEQYF. DNA for the CDR3: TGTGCCAGCAGTTACCAGGGGACTAGCGGACCCTACGAGCAGTACTTC.

V and J are TRBV7-8 and TRBJ2-1; D uncertain. The CDR3 contains 14 residues. Germline V gives CDR1 SGHVS, CDR2 FQNEAQ. V lost 1 base and J 6 bases, leaving 10 bases between the germline ends. The CDR3 reads CASSLGPARNEQFF. Written as DNA, the CDR3 is TGTGCCAGCAGCTTAGGACCGGCCCGCAATGAGCAGTTCTTC.

This clone has just a few counts. The V gene is TRBV11-2, the J gene TRBJ1-3, with unresolved D. Looked up from germline, CDR1 is SGHAT and CDR2 is FQNNGV. CDR3 length equals 15 residues. The germline V and J ends were trimmed by 2 bases and 0 bases, with 8 bases remaining between them. The chain's CDR3 is CASSLLSGSGNTIYF. The CDR3 DNA sequence: TGTGCCAGCAGCTTACTGTCAGGCTCTGGAAACACCATATATTTT.

This chain links TRBV18 with TRBJ2-1; no reliable D call. Germline V gene lookup returns CDR1 KGHSH and CDR2 LQKENI. The CDR3 covers 16 residues. Trimming cost V 7 bases and J 3 bases, with 19 bases left between them. DNA for the CDR3: TGTGCCAGCTTACGAATAAAGGACCGTGGCTACAATGAGCAGTTCTTC. Translation gives CASLRIKDRGYNEQFF.

V and J are TRBV30 and TRBJ2-2, with TRBD1 matching 7 bases. V shed 4 bases, J shed 0 bases, and the junction held 2 bases outside the gene matches. The germline gives CDR1 GTSNPN, CDR2 SVGIG (reference sequence). There are 14 residues in the CDR3. The CDR3 region is CAWNRGPNTGELFF. DNA for the CDR3: TGTGCCTGGAATAGGGGGCCGAACACCGGGGAGCTGTTTTTT. Based on the CDR3 plus reference TRBV30 and TRBJ2-2, the full variable domain is SQTIHQWPATLVQPVGSPLSLECTVEGTSNPNLYWYRQAAGRGLQLLFYSVGIGQISSEVPQNLSASRPQDRQFILSSKKLLLSDSGFYLCAWNRGPNTGELFFGEGSRLTVL.

The chain couples TRBV15 to TRBJ2-1, with D unresolved. Germline CDR1 reads LNHNV; CDR2 reads YYDKDF (reference sequence). The CDR3 sequence is 13 residues long. V shed 0 bases and J shed 7 bases, with 7 bases lying between them. The CDR3 here is CATSRDLQNEQFF. CDR3 DNA: TGTGCCACCAGCAGAGATCTTCAGAATGAGCAGTTCTTC.

V is TRBV2 and J is TRBJ1-4; possible D gene TRBD1, 5 bases. Germline CDR1 SNHLY, CDR2 FYNNEI. This CDR3 comprises 15 residues. V lost 0 bases, J lost 8 bases, and 13 bases lay in between. The CDR3 here is CASSEARGAGEKLFF. CDR3 nucleotides: TGTGCCAGCAGTGAAGCCCGAGGGGCTGGGGAAAAACTGTTTTTT.

The chain couples TRBV11-2 to TRBJ2-3; D is perhaps TRBD1 (6 bases). The ends were cut back, 4 bases at V and 2 bases at J, with 10 bases in the middle. The V gene's germline CDR1 is SGHAT and CDR2 FQNNGV. The CDR3 totals 14 residues. The DNA for the CDR3 is TGTGCCAGCAGCTCAGACAGGCCCACAGATACGCAGTATTTT. Translation: CASSSDRPTDTQYF.

The chain joins TRBV9 to TRBJ1-2; D not certain. Trimming shortened V by 4 bases and J by 4 bases, and 23 bases separated the two germline ends. Germline-derived CDR1 and CDR2 are SGDLS and YYNGEE. The length of the CDR3 is 17 residues. The CDR3 is CASSPQSAGRELYGYTF. The CDR3 coding sequence is TGTGCCAGCAGCCCTCAATCTGCGGGTCGTGAACTCTATGGCTACACCTTC.

This sequence joins TRBV30 and TRBJ2-7, with a tentative D call TRBD1 (6 bases). From germline, CDR1 is GTSNPN and CDR2 SVGIG (reference sequence). V was pared by 5 bases and J by 3 bases, with 14 bases between. CDR3 length: 13 residues. This chain's CDR3 is CAWDSGAHYEQYF. The CDR3 coding sequence is TGTGCCTGGGACTCAGGGGCGCACTACGAGCAGTACTTC.